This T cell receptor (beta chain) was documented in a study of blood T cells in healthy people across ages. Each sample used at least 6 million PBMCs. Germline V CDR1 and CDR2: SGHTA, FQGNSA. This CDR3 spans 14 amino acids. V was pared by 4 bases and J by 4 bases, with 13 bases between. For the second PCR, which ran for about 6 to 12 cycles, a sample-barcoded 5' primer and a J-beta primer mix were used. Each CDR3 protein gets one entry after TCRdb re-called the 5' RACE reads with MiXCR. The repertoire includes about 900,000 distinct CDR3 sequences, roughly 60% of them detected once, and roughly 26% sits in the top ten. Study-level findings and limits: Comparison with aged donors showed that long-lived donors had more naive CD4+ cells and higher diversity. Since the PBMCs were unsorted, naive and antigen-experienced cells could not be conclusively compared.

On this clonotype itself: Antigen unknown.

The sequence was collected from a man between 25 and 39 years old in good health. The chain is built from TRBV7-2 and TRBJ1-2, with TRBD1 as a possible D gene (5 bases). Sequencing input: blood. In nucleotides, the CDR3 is TGTGCCAGCAGCTCCAAAACAGGTCCCTATGGCTACACCTTC. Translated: CASSSKTGPYGYTF.